Following are 12 T cell receptor beta chains from one sample sequenced in a study of OX40 agonist ivuxolimab in advanced cancers. The protocol was immunoSEQ multiplex PCR, while the TCRdb copy is restricted to in-frame clones and leaves out a portion. The sample includes under 95,000 clones, roughly 87% of them seen just once. The sample consisted of CD4+ or CD8+ T cells sorted from blood, taken in a trial of the OX40 agonist ivuxolimab. The receptors were gathered from an adult with an advanced solid tumor such as melanoma, head and neck, liver or kidney cancer.

This chain links TRBV19 with TRBJ2-6; D not certain. Germline loops: CDR1 LNHDA, CDR2 SQIVND (reference sequence). V lost 6 bases to trimming and J lost 0 bases, with 6 bases between them. The CDR3 loop spans 14 amino acids. CDR3 protein: CASRSSSGANVLTF. CDR3 sequence (DNA): TGTGCCAGTAGGTCGAGCTCTGGGGCCAACGTCCTGACTTTC.

This chain uses TRBV25-1 with TRBJ2-7; D might be TRBD1 (5 bases). The germline V gene has CDR1 MGHDK and CDR2 SYGVNS. CDR3 length: 12 amino acids. Trimming left V 8 bases short and J 1 base short, with 9 bases between. As DNA, the CDR3 is TGTGCCAGCCGCTCAGGGTCCTACGAGCAGTACTTC. Protein product: CASRSGSYEQYF.

The V call is TRBV7-9, the J call TRBJ2-7; D not resolved. This CDR3 has 13 amino acids. Trimming cost V 2 bases and J 6 bases, with 11 bases left between them. In germline, CDR1 is SEHNR, CDR2 FQNEAQ (reference sequence). CDR3 in amino acids: CASSLKGLSEQYF. The CDR3 bases are TGTGCCAGCAGCTTAAAAGGCCTTTCCGAGCAGTACTTC.

V gene TRBV18 combines with J gene TRBJ2-2, with 8 bases matching TRBD1. The germline V gene encodes CDR1 KGHSH and CDR2 LQKENI. Trimming removed 2 bases from V and 4 bases from J; junction bases left unmatched: 0. This CDR3 spans 14 amino acids. CDR3: CASSPGQGTGELFF. The CDR3 DNA is TGTGCCAGCTCACCAGGACAGGGCACCGGGGAGCTGTTTTTT.

The rearrangement joins TRBV30 to TRBJ2-7; D gene uncertain. Trimming left V 1 base short and J 3 bases short, with 4 bases between. Per the germline V gene, CDR1 is GTSNPN and CDR2 is SVGIG (reference sequence). The CDR3 spans 11 residues. CDR3 residues: CAWSGNYEQYF. CDR3 DNA sequence: TGTGCCTGGAGTGGGAACTACGAGCAGTACTTC.

The chain recombines TRBV7-2 with TRBJ2-7; D unclear. Deletions cut 3 bases from V and 6 bases from J, with 6 bases between. CDR3 length equals 11 residues. Per germline, CDR1 SGHTA and CDR2 FQGNSA. The CDR3 region is CASSLEFEQYF. CDR3 sequence (DNA): TGTGCCAGCAGCTTGGAGTTCGAGCAGTACTTC.

The V call is TRBV5-1, the J call TRBJ1-2; 7 positions agree with TRBD1. Trimming took 4 bases from V and 4 from J; bases not matched to a gene: 10. Per the germline V gene, CDR1 is SGHRS and CDR2 is YFSETQ. The CDR3 sequence is 15 residues long. The CDR3 DNA reads as TGCGCCAGCAGCGGGGGGACAGAACTTAGCTATGGCTACACCTTC. Its translation is CASSGGTELSYGYTF.

A single count supports this clone. This chain connects TRBV20-1 to TRBJ2-7; D call uncertain. From germline, CDR1 is DFQATT and CDR2 SNEGSKA (reference sequence). The CDR3 totals 11 residues. Deletions cut 1 base from V and 6 bases from J, with 7 bases between. CDR3 nucleotides: TGCAGTGCTAGAGCAGTCTCCGAGCAGTACTTC. Translated: CSARAVSEQYF.

The chain joins TRBV2 to TRBJ1-3; D ambiguous. CDR1 is SNHLY and CDR2 is FYNNEI in the germline V gene. The length of the CDR3 is 13 residues. V lost 10 bases and J lost 3, with 13 bases in between. DNA for the CDR3: TGTGCCATCGATGCCCTAATTGGAAACACCATATATTTT. Encoded protein: CAIDALIGNTIYF.

The J gene is TRBJ1-1, the V gene TRBV5-1; D gene ambiguous. V lost 3 bases and J lost 1, with 10 bases in between. This CDR3 comprises 14 residues. Per germline, CDR1 SGHRS and CDR2 YFSETQ. CDR3 nucleotide sequence: TGCGCCAGCAGCTCCCTTCTAGGGAACACTGAAGCTTTCTTT. Encoded protein: CASSSLLGNTEAFF.

The chain has TRBV10-3 and TRBJ1-2; 8 nucleotides agree with TRBD1. This CDR3 is 12 amino acids long. J gave up 7 bases and V 7 bases, and 5 bases lay outside the gene matches. From germline, CDR1 is ENHRY and CDR2 SYGVKD. CDR3 bases: TGTGCCATCACCCGGACAGGGTTTGGCTACACCTTC. It yields the protein CAITRTGFGYTF.

The chain recombines TRBV5-4 with TRBJ2-1, with 8 bases lining up with TRBD2. The CDR3 runs 13 residues. The V segment lost 9 bases and the J segment 8 bases; nucleotides outside the gene matches: 10. Looked up from germline, CDR1 is SGHNT and CDR2 is YYREEE (reference sequence). CDR3 sequence reads: CATGTRRADEQFF. Written as DNA, the CDR3 is TGTGCCACCGGGACTAGGCGGGCAGATGAGCAGTTCTTC.